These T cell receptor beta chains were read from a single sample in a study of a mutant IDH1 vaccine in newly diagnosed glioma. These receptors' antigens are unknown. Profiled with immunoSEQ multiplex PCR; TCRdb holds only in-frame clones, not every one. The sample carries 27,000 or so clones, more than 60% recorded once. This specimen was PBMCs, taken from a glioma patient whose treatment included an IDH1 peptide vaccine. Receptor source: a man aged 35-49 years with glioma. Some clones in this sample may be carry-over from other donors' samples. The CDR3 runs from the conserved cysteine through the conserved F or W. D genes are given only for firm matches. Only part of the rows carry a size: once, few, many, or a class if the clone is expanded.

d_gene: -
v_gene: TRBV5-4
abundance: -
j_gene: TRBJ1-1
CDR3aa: CASSLARVKQGGAEAFF
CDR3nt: TGTGCCAGCAGCTTGGCAAGGGTAAAACAGGGAGGGGCTGAAGCTTTCTTT

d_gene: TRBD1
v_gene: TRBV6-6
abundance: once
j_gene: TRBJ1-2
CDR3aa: CASSRPGGDNYGYTF
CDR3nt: TGTGCCAGCAGTCGTCCAGGGGGCGATAACTATGGCTACACCTTC

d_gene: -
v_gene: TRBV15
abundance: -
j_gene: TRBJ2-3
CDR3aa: CATSRDRLWSHNTDTQYF
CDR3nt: TGTGCCACCAGCAGAGATCGGTTGTGGAGCCACAACACAGATACGCAGTATTTT

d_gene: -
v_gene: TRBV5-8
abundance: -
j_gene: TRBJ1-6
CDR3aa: CASSLLFTSSYNSPLHF
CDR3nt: TGTGCCAGCAGCTTGCTGTTTACGAGCTCCTATAATTCACCCCTCCACTTT

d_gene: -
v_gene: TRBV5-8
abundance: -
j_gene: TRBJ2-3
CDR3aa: CASSSSDTQYF
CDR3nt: TGTGCCAGCAGCAGCTCAGATACGCAGTATTTT

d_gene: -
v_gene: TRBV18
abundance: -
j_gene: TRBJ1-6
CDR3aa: CASSLQGENSPLHF
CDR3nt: TGTGCCAGCTCATTACAGGGAGAGAATTCACCCCTCCACTTT

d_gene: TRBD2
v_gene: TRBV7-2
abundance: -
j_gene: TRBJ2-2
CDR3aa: CASSLLLAATGELFF
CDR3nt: TGTGCCAGCAGCTTGTTACTAGCGGCGACCGGGGAGCTGTTTTTT

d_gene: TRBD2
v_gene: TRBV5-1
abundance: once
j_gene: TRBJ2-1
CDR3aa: CASSLTAGGTNEQFF
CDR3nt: TGCGCCAGCAGCTTGACTGCGGGGGGCACGAATGAGCAGTTCTTC

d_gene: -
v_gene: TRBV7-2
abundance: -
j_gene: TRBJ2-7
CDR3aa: CASSARRASYEQYF
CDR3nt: TGTGCCAGCAGCGCTCGACGGGCCTCCTACGAGCAGTACTTC

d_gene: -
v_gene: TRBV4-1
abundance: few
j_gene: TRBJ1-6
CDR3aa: CASSQVNSPLHF
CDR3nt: TGCGCCAGCAGCCAAGTTAATTCACCCCTCCACTTT

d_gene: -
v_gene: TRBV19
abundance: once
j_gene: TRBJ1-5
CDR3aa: CASSIAQGAFQPQHF
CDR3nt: TGTGCCAGTAGTATCGCTCAGGGAGCGTTTCAGCCCCAGCATTTT

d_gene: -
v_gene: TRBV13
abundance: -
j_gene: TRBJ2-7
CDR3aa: CASSLRQGYEQYF
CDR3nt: TGTGCCAGCAGCTTAAGACAAGGGTACGAGCAGTACTTC

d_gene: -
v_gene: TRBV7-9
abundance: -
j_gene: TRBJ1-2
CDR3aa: CASSLIGRADTF
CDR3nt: TGTGCCAGCAGCTTGATCGGCCGGGCGGACACCTTC

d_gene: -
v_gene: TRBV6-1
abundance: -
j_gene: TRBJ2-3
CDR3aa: CASSEASRGGADTQYF
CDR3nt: TGTGCCAGCAGTGAAGCGTCCAGGGGAGGGGCAGATACGCAGTATTTT

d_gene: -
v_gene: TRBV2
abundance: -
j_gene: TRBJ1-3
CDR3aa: CASSGTRSSGNTIYF
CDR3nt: TGTGCCAGCAGTGGGACCCGGAGCTCTGGAAACACCATATATTTT

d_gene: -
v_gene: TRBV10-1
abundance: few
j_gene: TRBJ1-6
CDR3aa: CASSDWGNSPLHF
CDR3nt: TGCGCCAGCAGTGATTGGGGAAATTCACCCCTCCACTTT

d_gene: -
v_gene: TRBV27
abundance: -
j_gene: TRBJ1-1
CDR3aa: CASSSRTNTEAFF
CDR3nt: TGTGCCAGCAGTTCTCGGACGAACACTGAAGCTTTCTTT

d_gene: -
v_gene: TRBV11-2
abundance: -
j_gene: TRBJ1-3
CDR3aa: CASSLGGSGNTIYF
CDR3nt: TGTGCCAGCAGCTTAGGGGGGTCTGGAAACACCATATATTTT

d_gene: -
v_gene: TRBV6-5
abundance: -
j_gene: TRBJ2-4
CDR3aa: CASSWDRKNIQYF
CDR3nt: TGTGCCAGCAGCTGGGACCGAAAAAACATTCAGTACTTC

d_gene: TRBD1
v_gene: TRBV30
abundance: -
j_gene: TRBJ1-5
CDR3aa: CAWSPTGTANQPQHF
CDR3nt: TGTGCCTGGAGCCCTACCGGGACAGCAAATCAGCCCCAGCATTTT

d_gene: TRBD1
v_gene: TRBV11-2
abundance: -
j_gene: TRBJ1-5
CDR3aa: CASSFTGGGNQPQHF
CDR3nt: TGTGCCAGCAGCTTCACAGGGGGAGGCAATCAGCCCCAGCATTTT

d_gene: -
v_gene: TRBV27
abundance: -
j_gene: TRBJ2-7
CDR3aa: CASSLSGRTYEQYF
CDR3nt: TGTGCCAGCAGTTTATCGGGGAGAACCTACGAGCAGTACTTC

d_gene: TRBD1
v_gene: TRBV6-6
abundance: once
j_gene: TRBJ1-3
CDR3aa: CASSATGVLRGNTIYF
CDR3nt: TGTGCCAGCAGCGCCACAGGGGTACTAAGGGGAAACACCATATATTTT

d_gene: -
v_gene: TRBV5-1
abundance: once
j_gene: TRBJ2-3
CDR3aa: CASSFGRLGDTQYF
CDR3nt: TGCGCCAGCAGCTTCGGACGGCTAGGAGATACGCAGTATTTT

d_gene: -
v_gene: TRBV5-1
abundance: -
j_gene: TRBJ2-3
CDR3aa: CASSTTDTQYF
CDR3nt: TGCGCCAGCAGCACCACAGATACGCAGTATTTT

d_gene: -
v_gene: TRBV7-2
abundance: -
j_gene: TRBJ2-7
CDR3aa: CASSPLPLYEQYF
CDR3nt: TGTGCCAGCAGCCCGCTACCCCTTTACGAGCAGTACTTC

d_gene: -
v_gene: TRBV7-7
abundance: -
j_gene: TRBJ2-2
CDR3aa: CASSLETVSGELFF
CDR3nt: TGTGCCAGCAGCTTAGAGACAGTGTCCGGGGAGCTGTTTTTT

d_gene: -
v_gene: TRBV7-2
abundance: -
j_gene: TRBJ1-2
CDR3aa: CASSLSLVNYGYTF
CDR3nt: TGTGCCAGCAGCTTATCCCTTGTAAACTATGGCTACACCTTC

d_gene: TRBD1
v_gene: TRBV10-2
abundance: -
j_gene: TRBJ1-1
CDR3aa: CASRGQKLLNTEAFF
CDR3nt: TGCGCCAGCAGGGGACAGAAACTACTGAACACTGAAGCTTTCTTT

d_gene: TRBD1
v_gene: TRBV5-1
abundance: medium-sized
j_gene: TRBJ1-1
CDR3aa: CASRLKWGQATEAFF
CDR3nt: TGCGCCAGCAGATTGAAGTGGGGACAGGCCACTGAAGCTTTCTTT

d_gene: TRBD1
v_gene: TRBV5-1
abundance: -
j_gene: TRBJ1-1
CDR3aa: CASRVTGEVTEAFF
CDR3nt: TGCGCCAGCAGAGTGACAGGGGAGGTGACGGAAGCTTTCTTT

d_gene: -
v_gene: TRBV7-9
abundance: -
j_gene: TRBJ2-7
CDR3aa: CASSLGAPYEQYF
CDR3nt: TGTGCCAGCAGCTTAGGGGCCCCCTACGAGCAGTACTTC

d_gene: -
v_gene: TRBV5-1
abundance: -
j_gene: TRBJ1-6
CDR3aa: CASSVGWGSPLHF
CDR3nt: TGCGCCAGCAGCGTCGGCTGGGGATCACCCCTCCACTTT

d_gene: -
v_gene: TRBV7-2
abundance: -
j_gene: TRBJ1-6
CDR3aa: CASSSQGTNSPLHF
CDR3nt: TGTGCCAGCAGCTCCCAGGGGACTAATTCACCCCTCCACTTT

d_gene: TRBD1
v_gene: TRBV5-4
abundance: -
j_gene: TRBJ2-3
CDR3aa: CASSLAGQGADTQYF
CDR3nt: TGTGCCAGCAGCTTGGCCGGACAGGGGGCCGATACGCAGTATTTT

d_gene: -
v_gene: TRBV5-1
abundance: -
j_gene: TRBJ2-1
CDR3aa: CASSWGSAYNEQFF
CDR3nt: TGCGCCAGCAGCTGGGGTAGCGCCTACAATGAGCAGTTCTTC

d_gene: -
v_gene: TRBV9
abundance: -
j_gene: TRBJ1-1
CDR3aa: CASSVGPEWNTEAFF
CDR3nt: TGTGCCAGCAGCGTAGGACCCGAATGGAACACTGAAGCTTTCTTT

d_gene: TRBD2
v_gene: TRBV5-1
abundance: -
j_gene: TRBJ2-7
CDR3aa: CASSGTSGGLLYEQYF
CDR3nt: TGCGCCAGCAGCGGGACTAGCGGGGGGCTCCTTTACGAGCAGTACTTC

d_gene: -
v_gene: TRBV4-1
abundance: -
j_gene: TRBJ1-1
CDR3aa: CASSLTVNTEAFF
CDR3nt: TGCGCCAGCAGCCTGACCGTGAACACTGAAGCTTTCTTT

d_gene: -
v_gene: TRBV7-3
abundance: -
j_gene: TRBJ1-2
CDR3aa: CASSPLGVDGYTF
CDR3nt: TGTGCCAGCAGTCCTTTGGGGGTCGATGGCTACACCTTC